This T cell receptor beta chain stems from a study of T-cell memory formation after mild COVID-19. Trimming took off 0 bases at V and 1 base at J, with 7 bases between the two ends. The CDR3 has 15 residues. Germline CDR1 and CDR2: SGHTA and FQGNSA. One entry per CDR3 protein, called by TCRdb with MiXCR from the 5' RACE reads. Among roughly 550,000 distinct CDR3 sequences, around 21% were seen once, and the ten largest hold 12%. This clonotype was sampled from an adult woman who had mild COVID-19 (a few samples of this study predate the infection). Cell type and time point are not known. Sample: PBMCs or a T cell subset sorted from them (not recorded which). The chain couples TRBV7-2 to TRBJ1-5, with D possibly TRBD1 on 5 matching bases. CDR3 sequence (DNA): TGTGCCAGCAGCTTAGCGGGACTGAGCAATCAGCCCCAGCATTTT. Translation: CASSLAGLSNQPQHF. The full variable domain, rest sourced from reference TRBV7-2 and TRBJ1-5, is GAGVSQSPSNKVTEKGKDVELRCDPISGHTALYWYRQSLGQGLEFLIYFQGNSAPDKSGLPSDRFSAERTGGSVSTLTIQRTQQEDSAVYLCASSLAGLSNQPQHFGDGTRLSIL.